A single sample is the source of the 20 T cell receptor beta chains below, sequenced in a study of shared clonotypes between healthy human individuals. In the naive CD8 group, cells lacked CD45RO and were positively selected for CCR7, so terminally differentiated effector memory CD45RA+ cells were left out. The table came from immunoSEQ multiplex PCR; TCRdb's copy has only in-frame clones and leaves some out. Here the sample spans approximately 2,200,000 clones, 90% to 95% being singletons. Sequenced: naive CD8+ T cells from PBMCs. These receptors were obtained from a man between 18 and 29 years old in good health. Some clones in this sample may be carry-over from other donors' samples.

This clone was seen only once. V usage is TRBV28 and J usage is TRBJ1-5; D is undetermined. This CDR3 region has 12 residues. V was pared by 5 bases and J by 6 bases, with 8 bases between. CDR1 is MDHEN and CDR2 is SYDVKM in the germline V gene. The CDR3 DNA is TGTGCCAGCAGTCCCCCCGGTCAGCCCCAGCATTTT. It translates to CASSPPGQPQHF.

The chain employs TRBV7-9 and TRBJ1-1; 9 bases map to TRBD1. V shed 5 bases, J shed 4 bases, and the junction held 5 bases outside the gene matches. CDR1 SEHNR and CDR2 FQNEAQ come from the germline V gene (reference sequence). The length of the CDR3 is 14 residues. CDR3 region: CASSPRTGATEAFF. In nucleotides, the CDR3 is TGTGCCAGCAGCCCGAGGACAGGGGCCACTGAAGCTTTCTTT. Full variable domain (missing parts from reference TRBV7-9 and TRBJ1-1): DTGVSQNPRHKITKRGQNVTFRCDPISEHNRLYWYRQTLGQGPEFLTYFQNEAQLEKSRLLSDRFSAERPKGSFSTLEIQRTEQGDSAMYLCASSPRTGATEAFFGQGTRLTVV.

The rearrangement joins TRBV6-6 to TRBJ2-1; D may match TRBD1 or TRBD2 (5 bases each). The V end was cut by 6 bases, the J end by 6 bases, with 15 bases between. Germline V CDR1 and CDR2: MNHNY, SVGAGI (reference sequence). This CDR3 is 14 amino acids long. The CDR3 DNA reads as TGTGCCAGCAGCCTCTGGGGGAGCGGCAATGAGCAGTTCTTC. This sequence encodes CASSLWGSGNEQFF.

V and J are TRBV7-9 and TRBJ2-7, with D possibly matching TRBD2 (6 bases). This CDR3 comprises 17 residues. CDR1 and CDR2 (germline): SEHNR, FQNEAQ (reference sequence). Trimming removed 3 bases from V and 3 bases from J, with 21 bases in between. CDR3 DNA sequence: TGTGCCAGCAGCTTTAGGCGGGACGGCTTTGACGTCTACGAGCAGTACTTC. It yields the protein CASSFRRDGFDVYEQYF.

The V and J genes are TRBV7-8 and TRBJ1-5, with unresolved D. The CDR3 has 14 residues. Germline loops: CDR1 SGHVS, CDR2 FQNEAQ. Trimming pared 0 bases from V and 9 bases from J, leaving 12 bases between. The chain's CDR3 is CASSLAGVVRPQHF. The CDR3 DNA reads as TGTGCCAGCAGCTTAGCCGGAGTCGTAAGGCCCCAGCATTTT.

The chain carries TRBV10-3 and TRBJ2-5; D is possibly TRBD1 (6 bases). This CDR3 comprises 15 residues. Germline CDR1 is ENHRY and CDR2 is SYGVKD. Trimming took 2 bases from V and 5 from J, leaving 15 bases between them. In DNA, the CDR3 is TGTGCCATCAGTGAGACCGGGACACGAGGGGAGACCCAGTACTTC. Its translation is CAISETGTRGETQYF.

Concerning this clone: The junction differs from germline at one of its ends, possibly a read error. The V call is TRBV7-9, the J call TRBJ1-2; TRBD1 matches 7 bases. Germline CDR1 SEHNR, CDR2 FQNEAQ (reference sequence). The CDR3 runs 15 residues. The CDR3 bases are TGTGCCAGCAGCTCCACCGGGACAGCCTCTTATGACTACACCTTC. Its translation is CASSSTGTASYDYTF.

V and J are TRBV5-6 and TRBJ1-1; D remains ambiguous. Germline CDR1 and CDR2: SGHDT and YYEEEE. V was cut by 0 bases and J by 0 bases, with 9 bases left in between. The CDR3 totals 15 residues. Here the CDR3 reads CASSLDPAMNTEAFF. CDR3 DNA sequence: TGTGCCAGCAGCTTGGATCCGGCGATGAACACTGAAGCTTTCTTT.

The chain joins TRBV6-1 to TRBJ2-7; possibly TRBD2 for D (5 bases). V was shortened by 5 bases and J by 0 bases, with 14 bases between the two germline ends. Germline V gene sequence: CDR1 MNHNS, CDR2 SASEGT. The CDR3 loop spans 15 amino acids. The CDR3 bases are TGTGCCAGCAGTTCGAGGGTCCCCAGCTCCTACGAGCAGTACTTC. Its translation is CASSSRVPSSYEQYF.

About this clone itself: The sample contains more than one DNA sequence encoding this CDR3. The V call is TRBV19, the J call TRBJ1-5; the D is unclear. The CDR3 is made up of 14 amino acids. In germline, CDR1 is LNHDA, CDR2 SQIVND (reference sequence). V shed 3 bases and J shed 6 bases, with 12 bases lying between them. CDR3 in DNA: TGTGCCAGTAGTATTTGGGGTGTCGGTCAGCCCCAGCATTTT. Translated, it gives CASSIWGVGQPQHF.

V is TRBV6-6 and J is TRBJ2-5, with D possibly called TRBD1 or TRBD2 (5 bases each). CDR1 and CDR2 (germline): MNHNY, SVGAGI (reference sequence). The V gene lost 2 bases and the J gene lost 5 bases, with 6 bases spanning the gap. CDR3 size: 12 residues. The CDR3: CASSYEGETQYF. Written as DNA, the CDR3 is TGTGCCAGCAGTTACGAGGGGGAGACCCAGTACTTC.

The V call is TRBV5-6, the J call TRBJ2-2, with D tentatively TRBD2 (5 bases). The V end lost 4 bases, the J end lost 7 bases, and 20 bases lay between the germline ends. Germline lookup yields CDR1 SGHDT and CDR2 YYEEEE. The CDR3 covers 16 residues. This chain's CDR3 is CASSRGGGVLLGELFF. In nucleotides, the CDR3 is TGTGCCAGCAGCCGGGGTGGAGGAGTGCTTCTCGGGGAGCTGTTTTTT.

The CDR3 nucleotides are TGTGCTAGTGGTTTGGTGAGCGGGAGGGCCATCGAGACCCAGTACTTC. Residues: CASGLVSGRAIETQYF. This chain connects TRBV12-5 to TRBJ2-5; 10 bases agree with TRBD2. With 0 bases clipped from V and 5 bases from J, the junction kept 6 bases outside the gene matches. CDR3 length equals 16 residues. Germline CDR1 is LGHNT and CDR2 is FRNRAP.

Only a few counts were recorded for this clone. The sample has other DNA sequences that encode this CDR3 too. This chain links TRBV5-1 with TRBJ2-7; D ambiguous. V lost 0 bases, J lost 2 bases, and 6 bases lay in between. This CDR3 region has 13 residues. Germline lookup yields CDR1 SGHRS and CDR2 YFSETQ. The CDR3 region has the DNA TGCGCCAGCAGCTTGGACGGAACCTACGAGCAGTACTTC. Its protein product is CASSLDGTYEQYF.

This chain joins TRBV4-2 and TRBJ2-7, with TRBD2 identical over 11 bases. The CDR3 sequence is 16 residues long. V dropped 0 bases and J dropped 5; count of bases not matched to a gene: 6. Germline V gene lookup returns CDR1 LGHNA and CDR2 YNFKEQ. This chain's CDR3 is CASSQEYGSGRDEQYF. The CDR3 bases are TGTGCCAGCAGCCAAGAATATGGTAGCGGGAGGGACGAGCAGTACTTC.

The V gene is TRBV27, the J gene TRBJ2-6, with 10 bases fitting TRBD2. V lost 3 bases, J lost 2 bases, and 10 bases stayed unmatched. CDR3 length: 19 residues. Germline assignment: CDR1 MNHEY and CDR2 SMNVEV (reference sequence). The CDR3 sequence is CASSFVSALAGAGANVLTF. DNA for the CDR3: TGTGCCAGCAGTTTTGTGTCCGCGCTAGCGGGAGCTGGGGCCAACGTCCTGACTTTC.

This clone has only one observation. The rearrangement uses TRBV4-3 and TRBJ2-7; D uncertain. The CDR3 spans 13 residues. V lost 0 bases and J lost 2, with 5 bases in between. Germline loops: CDR1 LGHNA, CDR2 YSLEER. The CDR3 DNA reads as TGCGCCAGCAGCCAAGATTCGGCCTACGAGCAGTACTTC. This sequence encodes CASSQDSAYEQYF.

The CDR3 DNA is TGTGCCAGCAGTTCGGACAGGGGGTATACCGGGGAGCTGTTTTTT. Encoded protein: CASSSDRGYTGELFF. V gene TRBV11-3 combines with J gene TRBJ2-2; TRBD1 matches at 10 bases. The germline gives CDR1 SGHNT, CDR2 YENEEA. The CDR3 length is 15 residues. The V segment lost 6 bases and the J segment 5 bases; nucleotides outside the gene matches: 6.

The gene calls are TRBV27 and TRBJ2-7; TRBD1 might be the D (5 bases). V was cut by 5 bases and J by 3 bases, with 20 bases left in between. The germline V gene encodes CDR1 MNHEY and CDR2 SMNVEV (reference sequence). The CDR3 sequence is 16 residues long. CDR3 protein: CASSPGWGLLIYEQYF. CDR3 DNA sequence: TGTGCCAGCAGTCCCGGGTGGGGCCTGCTTATCTACGAGCAGTACTTC.

A remark on this clone: This likely stems from a read error, as it lies one base from a far larger clone. The sample holds other DNA sequences that translate to the same CDR3. V gene TRBV7-2 combines with J gene TRBJ2-7; 10 bases align to TRBD2. The CDR3 is made up of 14 amino acids. Trimming took 3 bases from V and 3 from J; bases not matched to a gene: 2. Germline V gene data show CDR1 as SGHTA and CDR2 as FQGNSA. The DNA for the CDR3 is TGTGCCAGCAGCTTGGCTAGCGGGAGCTACGAGCAGTACTTC. It translates to CASSLASGSYEQYF.